The source of this TCR beta chain is a study of graft-versus-host responses after intestinal transplantation. Profiled with immunoSEQ multiplex PCR; TCRdb holds only in-frame clones, not every one. The sample lists tens of thousands of clones; roughly 90% were seen once. The sample holds one count of this clone. No antigen is known for it. Findings of the study overall: Patients with graft-donor T cell macrochimerism had high graft-versus-host to host-versus-graft clonal ratios in allografts. Circulating GvH clone levels at their peak were associated with HvG declines (early post-transplant).

CDR1 and CDR2 from the germline V gene are LNHDA and SQIVND (reference sequence). CDR3 size: 15 residues. Trimming took 3 bases from V and 4 from J; bases not matched to a gene: 5. J is TRBJ2-1 and V is TRBV19, with TRBD1 matching over 8 bases. Sequenced here: PBMCs, sampled 98 days after intestinal transplantation. The source is a human patient who received an intestinal transplant, so some T cells may come from the graft donor. CDR3: CASSIGDRRYNEQFF. The CDR3, as DNA: TGTGCCAGTAGTATTGGGGACAGGCGTTACAATGAGCAGTTCTTC.